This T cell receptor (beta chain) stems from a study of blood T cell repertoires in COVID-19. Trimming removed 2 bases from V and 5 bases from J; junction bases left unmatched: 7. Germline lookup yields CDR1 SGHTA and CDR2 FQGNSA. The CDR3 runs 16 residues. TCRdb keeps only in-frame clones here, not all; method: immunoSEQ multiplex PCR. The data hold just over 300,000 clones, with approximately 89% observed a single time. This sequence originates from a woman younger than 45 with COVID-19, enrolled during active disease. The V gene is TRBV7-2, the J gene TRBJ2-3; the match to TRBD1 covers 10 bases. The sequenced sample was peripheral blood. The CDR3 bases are TGTGCCAGCAGCTTAAGGACAGGGGGAATCAGAGATACGCAGTATTTT. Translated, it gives CASSLRTGGIRDTQYF.